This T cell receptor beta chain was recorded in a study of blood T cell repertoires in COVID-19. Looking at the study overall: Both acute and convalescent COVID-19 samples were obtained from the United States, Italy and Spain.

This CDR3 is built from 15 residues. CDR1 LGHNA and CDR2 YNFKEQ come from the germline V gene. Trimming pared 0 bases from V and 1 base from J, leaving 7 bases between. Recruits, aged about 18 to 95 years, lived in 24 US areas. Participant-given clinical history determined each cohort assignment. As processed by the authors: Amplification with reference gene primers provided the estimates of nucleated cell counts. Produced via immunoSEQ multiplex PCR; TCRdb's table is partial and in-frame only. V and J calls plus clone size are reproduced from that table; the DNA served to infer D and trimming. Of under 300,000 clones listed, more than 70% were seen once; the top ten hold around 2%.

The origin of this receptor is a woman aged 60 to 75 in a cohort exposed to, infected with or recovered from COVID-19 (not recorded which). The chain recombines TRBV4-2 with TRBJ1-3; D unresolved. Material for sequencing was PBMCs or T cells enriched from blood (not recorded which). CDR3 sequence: CASSQDQVSGNTIYF. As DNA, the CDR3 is TGTGCCAGCAGCCAAGATCAGGTTTCTGGAAACACCATATATTTT.